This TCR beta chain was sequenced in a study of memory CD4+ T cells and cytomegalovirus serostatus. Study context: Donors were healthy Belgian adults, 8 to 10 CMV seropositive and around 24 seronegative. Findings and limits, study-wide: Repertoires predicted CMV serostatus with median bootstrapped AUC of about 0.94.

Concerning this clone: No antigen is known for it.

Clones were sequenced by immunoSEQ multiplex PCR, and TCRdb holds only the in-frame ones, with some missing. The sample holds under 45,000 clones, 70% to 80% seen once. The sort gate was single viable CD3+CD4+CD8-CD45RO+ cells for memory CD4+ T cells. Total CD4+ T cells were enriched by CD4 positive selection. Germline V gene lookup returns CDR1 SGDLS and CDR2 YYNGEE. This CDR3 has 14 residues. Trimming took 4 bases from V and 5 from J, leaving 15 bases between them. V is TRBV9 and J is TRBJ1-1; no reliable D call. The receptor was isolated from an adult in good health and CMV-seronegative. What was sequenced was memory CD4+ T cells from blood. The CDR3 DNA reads TGTGCCAGCAGCCCTAATGTGGGAACTACTGAAGCTTTCTTT. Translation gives CASSPNVGTTEAFF.